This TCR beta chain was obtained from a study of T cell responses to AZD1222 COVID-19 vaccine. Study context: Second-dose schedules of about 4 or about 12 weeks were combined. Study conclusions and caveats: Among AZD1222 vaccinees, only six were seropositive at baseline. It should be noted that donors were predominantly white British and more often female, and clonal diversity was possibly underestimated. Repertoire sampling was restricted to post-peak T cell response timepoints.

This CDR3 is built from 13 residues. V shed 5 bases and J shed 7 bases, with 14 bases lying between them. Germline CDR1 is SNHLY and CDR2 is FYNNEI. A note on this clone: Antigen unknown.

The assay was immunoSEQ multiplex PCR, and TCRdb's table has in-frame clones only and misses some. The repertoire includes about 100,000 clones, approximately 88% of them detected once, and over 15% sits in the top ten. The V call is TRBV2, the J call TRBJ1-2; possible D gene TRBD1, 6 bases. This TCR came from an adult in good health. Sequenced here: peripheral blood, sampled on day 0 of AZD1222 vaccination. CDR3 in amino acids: CASSFPQGRGYTF. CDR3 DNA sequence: TGTGCCAGCAGTTTTCCACAGGGCCGTGGCTACACCTTC.